The source of this T cell receptor beta chain is a study of tumor and adjacent non-tumor tissue in lung cancer. Study as a whole: The patients, roughly eleven men and about 5 women, were roughly 30 to 76 with stage I to III disease.

The library came from three nested PCR rounds adapted from ARM-PCR protocols. A single record per CDR3 protein comes from TCRdb applying MiXCR to the multiplex PCR reads. The sample lists fewer than 120,000 distinct CDR3 sequences, nearly 85% occurring once. The CDR3 is made up of 14 amino acids. The V gene's germline CDR1 is SGHNT and CDR2 YYREEE (reference sequence). Overall study results and limits: Tumor tissue had significantly higher TCR diversity than normal lung.

As to this clonotype: Its antigen is as yet unknown. The junction shows a germline mismatch at one end, possibly a read error.

The template was RNA from unsorted bulk tissue. Sequenced material: lung tumor tissue. This chain uses TRBV5-4 with TRBJ1-1, with 8 bases fitting TRBD1. The TCR sequence derives from a man between 70 and 80 years old with non-small cell lung cancer. CDR3 sequence (DNA): TGTACCAGCAGCCCCGACAGGGGGAACACTGAAGCTTTCTTT. It translates to CTSSPDRGNTEAFF.